This TCR beta chain derives from a study of a mutant IDH1 vaccine in newly diagnosed glioma. Whole-study context: First vaccine doses came 4-6 weeks after radiotherapy alone, or with temozolomide cycles. Earlier treatment was radiotherapy, temozolomide, or both, with most getting both.

Profiled with immunoSEQ multiplex PCR; TCRdb holds only in-frame clones, not every one. The repertoire holds tens of thousands of clones, with around 84% as singletons. Germline loops: CDR1 SGDLS, CDR2 YYNGEE. CDR3 length: 17 residues. V was shortened by 0 bases and J by 5 bases, with 18 bases between the two germline ends. Study-wide findings and caveats: The authors found pseudoprogression apparently unrelated to changes in top peripheral T cell clonotypes.

The time point: week 11, during vaccination. The study gave 300 ug of mutant IDH1 20-mer peptide per vaccine dose, with topical imiquimod. For this clone: Antigen unknown.

This clonotype was obtained from a woman aged 50 to 60 with glioma. Sequenced material: PBMCs, taken from a glioma patient whose treatment included an IDH1 peptide vaccine. This chain connects TRBV9 to TRBJ2-1, with D perhaps TRBD1 or TRBD2 (7 bases each). CDR3 coding DNA: TGTGCCAGCAGCGTAGCTCTGAGGCAGGGGGGGAACAATGAGCAGTTCTTC. It encodes CASSVALRQGGNNEQFF.